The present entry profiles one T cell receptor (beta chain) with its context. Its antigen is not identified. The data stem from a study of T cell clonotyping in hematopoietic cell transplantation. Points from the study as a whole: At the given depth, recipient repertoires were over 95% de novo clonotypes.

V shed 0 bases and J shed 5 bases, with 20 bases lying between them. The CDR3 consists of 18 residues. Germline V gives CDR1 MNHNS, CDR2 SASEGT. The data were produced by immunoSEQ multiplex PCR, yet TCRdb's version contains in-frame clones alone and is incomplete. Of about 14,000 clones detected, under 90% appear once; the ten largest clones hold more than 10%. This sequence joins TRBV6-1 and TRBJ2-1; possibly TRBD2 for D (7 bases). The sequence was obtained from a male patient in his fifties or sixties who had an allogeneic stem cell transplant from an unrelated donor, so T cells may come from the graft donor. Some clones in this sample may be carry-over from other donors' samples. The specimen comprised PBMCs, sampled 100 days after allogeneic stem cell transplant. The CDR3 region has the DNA TGTGCCAGCAGTGAAGCGGGCGTGGTTGCGGGGGCCCACAATGAGCAGTTCTTC. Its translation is CASSEAGVVAGAHNEQFF.